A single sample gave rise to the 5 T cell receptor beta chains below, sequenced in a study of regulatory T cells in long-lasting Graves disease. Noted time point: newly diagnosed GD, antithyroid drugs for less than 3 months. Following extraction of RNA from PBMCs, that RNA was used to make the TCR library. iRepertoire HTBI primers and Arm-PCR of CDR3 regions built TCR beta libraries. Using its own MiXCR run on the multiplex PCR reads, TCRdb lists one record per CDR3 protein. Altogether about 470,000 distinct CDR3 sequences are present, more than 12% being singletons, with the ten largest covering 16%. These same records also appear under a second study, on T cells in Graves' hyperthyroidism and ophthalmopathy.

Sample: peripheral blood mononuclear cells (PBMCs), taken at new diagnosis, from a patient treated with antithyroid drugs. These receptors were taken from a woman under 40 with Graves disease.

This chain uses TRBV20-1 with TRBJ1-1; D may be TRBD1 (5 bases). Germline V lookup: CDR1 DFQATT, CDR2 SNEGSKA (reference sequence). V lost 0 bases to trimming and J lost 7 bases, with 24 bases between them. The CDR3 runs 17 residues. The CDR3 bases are TGCAGTGCTAGAGAGCCCTGGAGTATAAGGGGCGCGGGTGAAGCTTTCTTT. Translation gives CSAREPWSIRGAGEAFF.

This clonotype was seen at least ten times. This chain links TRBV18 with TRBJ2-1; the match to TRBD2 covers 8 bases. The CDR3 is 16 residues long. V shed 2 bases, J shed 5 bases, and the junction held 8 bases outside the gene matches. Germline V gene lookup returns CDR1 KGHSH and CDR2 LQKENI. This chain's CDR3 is CASSPFGIAGNNEQFF. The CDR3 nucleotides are TGTGCCAGCTCACCATTCGGGATAGCGGGAAACAATGAGCAGTTCTTC.

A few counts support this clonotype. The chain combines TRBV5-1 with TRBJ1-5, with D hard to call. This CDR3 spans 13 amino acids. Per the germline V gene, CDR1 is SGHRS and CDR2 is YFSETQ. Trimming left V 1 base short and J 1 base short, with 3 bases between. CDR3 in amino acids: CASSLWSNQPQHF. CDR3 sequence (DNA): TGCGCCAGCAGCTTGTGGAGCAATCAGCCCCAGCATTTT.

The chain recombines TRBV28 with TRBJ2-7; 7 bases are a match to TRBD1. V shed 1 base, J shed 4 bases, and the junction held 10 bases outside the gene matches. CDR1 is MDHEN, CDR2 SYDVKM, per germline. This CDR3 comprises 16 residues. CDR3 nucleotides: TGTGCCAGCAGTTTATTCCCGGGGACAGCGGAATACGAGCAGTACTTC. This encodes CASSLFPGTAEYEQYF.

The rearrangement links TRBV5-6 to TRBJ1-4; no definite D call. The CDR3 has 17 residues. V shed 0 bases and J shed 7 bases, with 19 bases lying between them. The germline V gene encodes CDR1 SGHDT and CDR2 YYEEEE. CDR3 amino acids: CASSLGALVGRGEKLFF. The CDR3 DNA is TGTGCCAGCAGCTTGGGGGCCCTAGTAGGCCGAGGTGAAAAACTGTTTTTT.